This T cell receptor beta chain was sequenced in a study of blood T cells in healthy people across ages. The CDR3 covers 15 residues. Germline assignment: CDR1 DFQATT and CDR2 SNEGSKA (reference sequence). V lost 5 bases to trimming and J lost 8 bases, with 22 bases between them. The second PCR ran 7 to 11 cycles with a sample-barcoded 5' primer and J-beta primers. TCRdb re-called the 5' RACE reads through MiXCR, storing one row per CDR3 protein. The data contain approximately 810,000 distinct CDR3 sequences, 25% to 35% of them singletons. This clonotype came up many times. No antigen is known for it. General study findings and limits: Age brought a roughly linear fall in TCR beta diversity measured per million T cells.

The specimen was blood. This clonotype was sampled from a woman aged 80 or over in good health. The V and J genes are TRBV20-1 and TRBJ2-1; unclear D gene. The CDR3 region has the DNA TGCAGTGCTCCTCTACCGCTACTCCTCCTCTATGAGCAGTTCTTC. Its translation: CSAPLPLLLLYEQFF.